This T cell receptor (beta chain) appears in the sequencing data of a study of blood T cells in healthy people across ages. Primed by a sample-barcoded 5' primer and a J-beta primer mix, a second PCR proceeded for roughly 7 to 11 cycles. TCRdb re-derived calls from the 5' RACE reads in MiXCR, one entry per CDR3 protein. The sample contains fewer than 1,200,000 distinct CDR3 sequences, 25% of which appear only once. This clonotype showed up just a few times. These data were likewise used in another study, on T cells of mothers and their children.

Sequenced: blood. The receptor's source is a girl aged 2-15 years in good health.

DNA of the CDR3: TGTGCCAGCAGTTTTGGGGGGACAGCACAGGCCCTCCACTTT. Residues: CASSFGGTAQALHF. The genes are TRBV12-3 or TRBV12-4 and TRBJ1-6; 7 bases agree with TRBD1. The CDR3 runs to 14 residues. Losses at the gene ends were 3 bases for V and 14 bases for J; bases not matched to a gene: 10.